The rows below give T cell receptor beta chains drawn from one sample of a study of blood T cells in healthy people across ages. TCRdb reprocessed the 5' RACE reads with MiXCR, giving one entry per CDR3 protein. The sample records about 1,500,000 distinct CDR3 sequences, roughly 28% being singletons. Sample: blood. These receptors were collected from a woman in her thirties in good health. CDR3s include the opening cysteine and the closing phenylalanine or tryptophan. The order of the fields is D gene, CDR3 length, J gene, V gene, clone size, CDR3 protein, CDR3 DNA. The D gene is left open where the match is weak. Clone sizes are given selectively: once, few, many, or a class where the clone is expanded.

>TRBD1|16|TRBJ2-3|TRBV7-9|-
CASSRFTGDSTDTQYF
TGTGCCAGCAGCCGTTTCACAGGGGATAGCACAGATACGCAGTATTTT
>-|14|TRBJ1-3|TRBV6-6|-
CASSARDSGNTIYF
TGTGCCAGCAGTGCCCGGGACTCTGGAAACACCATATATTTT
>-|14|TRBJ1-2|TRBV5-1|many
CASSPAPGDYGYTF
TGCGCCAGCAGCCCCGCCCCGGGGGACTATGGCTACACCTTC
>TRBD1|14|TRBJ1-1|TRBV20-1|-
CSAKTGNDNTEAFF
TGCAGTGCTAAGACAGGGAACGATAACACTGAAGCTTTCTTT
>TRBD2|14|TRBJ2-7|TRBV27|many
CASSESGETYEQYF
TGTGCCAGCAGTGAAAGCGGGGAGACCTACGAGCAGTACTTC
>TRBD1|15|TRBJ2-1|TRBV29-1|few
CSVEVWDRTYNEQFF
TGCAGCGTTGAAGTGTGGGACAGGACCTACAATGAGCAGTTCTTC
>-|17|TRBJ1-5|TRBV20-1|-
CSAEAGVSIRGNQPQHF
TGCAGTGCCGAGGCAGGGGTCAGCATTCGTGGCAATCAGCCCCAGCATTTT
>TRBD1|13|TRBJ2-3|TRBV5-6|few
CASIMTGSDTQYF
TGTGCCAGCATCATGACAGGGTCAGATACGCAGTATTTT
>-|16|TRBJ1-2|TRBV12-5|-
CASGLAPEVLTYGYTF
TGTGCTAGTGGTTTGGCCCCGGAAGTTCTTACCTATGGCTACACCTTC
>-|15|TRBJ2-3|TRBV11-2|many
CASSSDRDYTDTQYF
TGTGCCAGCAGCTCGGATCGGGATTACACAGATACGCAGTATTTT